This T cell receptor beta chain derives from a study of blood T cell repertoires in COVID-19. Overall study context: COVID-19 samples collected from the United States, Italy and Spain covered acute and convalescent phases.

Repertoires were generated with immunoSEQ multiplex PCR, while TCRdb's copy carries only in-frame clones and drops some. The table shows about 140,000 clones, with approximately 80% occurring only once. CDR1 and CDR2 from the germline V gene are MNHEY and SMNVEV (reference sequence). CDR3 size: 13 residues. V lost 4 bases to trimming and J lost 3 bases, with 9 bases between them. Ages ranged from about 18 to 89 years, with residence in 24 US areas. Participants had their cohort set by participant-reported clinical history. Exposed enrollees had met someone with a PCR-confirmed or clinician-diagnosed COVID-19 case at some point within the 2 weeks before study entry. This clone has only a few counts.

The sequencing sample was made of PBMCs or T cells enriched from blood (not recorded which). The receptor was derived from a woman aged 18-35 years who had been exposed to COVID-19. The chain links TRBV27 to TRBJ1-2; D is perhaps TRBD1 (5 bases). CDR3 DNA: TGTGCCAGCAGTTCGACAGTAGACTATGGCTACACCTTC. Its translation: CASSSTVDYGYTF.